This T cell receptor beta chain was observed in a study of a mutant IDH1 vaccine in newly diagnosed glioma (dated by TCRdb to the early 2020s). Broadly, across the study: Patients were given eight vaccinations, in weeks 1, 3, 5, 7, 11, 15, 19 and 23, which matched visits V03 through V10. Vaccination began 4-6 weeks after radiotherapy alone, or alongside temozolomide cycles in the chemotherapy-containing groups. The approximately 30 treated patients were approximately 60% male and roughly 40% female, with a mean age of around 40 years. Prior to enrollment, standard therapy consisting of radiotherapy alone, temozolomide alone, or radiochemotherapy with temozolomide had been administered to patients, with the combination being received by most patients. Peripheral blood samples were drawn at six visits, namely V03 (baseline), V05, V07, V10, V12 and V13. Longitudinal TCRB deep sequencing was done for 25 treated patients, wherever samples were available for exploratory analyses. Broad study findings and their caveats: Immune responses induced by the vaccine were seen in 90% to 95% of patients across multiple MHC alleles. According to the authors, sample limitations meant that analyses of patient blood samples could not be reproduced. PBMC samples for TCRB deep sequencing were selected based on availability. No apparent relationship was observed between pseudoprogression and alterations in the top peripheral T cell clonotypes detected by TCRB sequencing.

The library was obtained by the immunoSEQ multiplex PCR assay. Following the manufacturer's protocol, the hsTCRB Kit was used to amplify rearranged TCR beta chain sequences. Sequencing of TCRB libraries was carried out on an Illumina MiSeq. On the authors' methods: Demultiplexing, trimming and gene mapping were performed with the kit vendor's proprietary platform. TCRdb mirrors the immuneACCESS table, restricted to in-frame sequences. Some clones are absent from its copies; in checked studies, under half trace to an unresolved V gene, and the reason for the others is unknown. V and J calls plus clone size are reproduced from that table; the DNA served to infer D and trimming. For this sample there are 60,000 or so clones; about 86% appear just once. About 7% of the sample lies in the top ten. Sample time point, as interpreted from the label and publication: week 5, during vaccination. A 20-mer mutant IDH1 peptide at 300 micrograms in Montanide made up each vaccine dose, which was injected subcutaneously together with topical imiquimod. All donors had newly diagnosed IDH1-mutant astrocytomas of WHO grade 3 or 4 that showed loss of nuclear ATRX. The samples were drawn from NOA16, a multicentre, single-arm, open-label phase I trial in Germany that tested a mutant IDH1 peptide vaccine in humans for the first time. The DNeasy Blood and Tissue Kit was used to extract genomic DNA from EDTA blood for TCRB sequencing.

V and J lose 3 bases and 2 bases, and a span of 8 bases separates them. There are 15 amino acids in the CDR3, from cysteine to phenylalanine inclusive. This entry keeps only the CDR3 DNA: 45 bases, framed from base 1. The germline V gene (reference sequence) provides CDR1 PRHDT and CDR2 FYEKMQ. Comment on this clone: The antigen it recognizes is unknown. The input lacks base qualities; no much larger clone sits a single base away.

This specimen was PBMCs, taken from a glioma patient whose treatment included an IDH1 peptide vaccine. This receptor was identified in a woman aged 45 to 65 with glioma. The sequence joins TRBV13 to TRBJ2-6; the D gene cannot be resolved reliably. The DNA is TGTGCCAGCAGCTTTTTGGGCGCTGGGGCCAACGTCCTGACTTTC. This yields the protein CASSFLGAGANVLTF.